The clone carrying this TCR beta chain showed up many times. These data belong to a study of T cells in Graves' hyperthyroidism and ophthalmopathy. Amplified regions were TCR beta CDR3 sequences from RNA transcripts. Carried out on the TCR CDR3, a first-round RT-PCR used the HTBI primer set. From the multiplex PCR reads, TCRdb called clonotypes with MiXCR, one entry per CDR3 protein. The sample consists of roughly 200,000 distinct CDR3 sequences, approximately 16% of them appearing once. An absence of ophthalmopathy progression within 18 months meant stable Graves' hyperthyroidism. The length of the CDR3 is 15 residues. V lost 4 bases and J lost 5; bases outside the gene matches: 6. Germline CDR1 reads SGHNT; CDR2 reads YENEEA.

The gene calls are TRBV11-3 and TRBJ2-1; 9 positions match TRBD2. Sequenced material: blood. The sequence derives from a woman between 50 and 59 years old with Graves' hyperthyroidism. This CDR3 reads CASSSRSGRNNEQFF. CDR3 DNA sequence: TGTGCCAGCAGCTCCCGTAGCGGGAGAAACAATGAGCAGTTCTTC.